This is a list of T cell receptor beta chains from one sample in a study of blood T cells in healthy people across ages. TCRdb re-called the 5' RACE reads through MiXCR, storing one row per CDR3 protein. The sample consists of fewer than 600,000 distinct CDR3 sequences, around 27% of them appearing once. The sample also formed part of further work on T cells of mothers and their children.

The source material was blood. Source of these receptors: a boy aged 2-9 years in good health. Each CDR3 is given with its conserved first and last residue. Fields, in order: clone size, V gene, J gene, D gene, CDR3 protein, CDR3 DNA. D genes are given only for firm matches. Clone sizes are given selectively: once, few, many, or a class where the clone is expanded.

few,TRBV7-2,TRBJ2-5,TRBD2,CASSLARTSGGQETQYF,TGTGCCAGCAGCTTAGCGAGGACTAGCGGGGGACAAGAGACCCAGTACTTC
many,TRBV12-3/TRBV12-4,TRBJ1-2,TRBD1,CASTGTGNYGYTF,TGTGCCAGCACCGGGACAGGGAACTATGGCTACACCTTC
few,TRBV11-1,TRBJ2-2,TRBD1,CASSHPGTDNTGELFF,TGTGCCAGCAGCCACCCCGGGACAGATAACACCGGGGAGCTGTTTTTT
many,TRBV11-2,TRBJ2-5,-,CASSSTWETQYF,TGTGCCAGCAGCTCGACCTGGGAGACCCAGTACTTC
-,TRBV29-1,TRBJ2-5,-,CSVEGVTGTQYF,TGCAGCGTTGAGGGCGTAACGGGGACCCAGTACTTC
few,TRBV4-3,TRBJ1-1,-,CVSSQVRRNTEAFF,TGCGTCAGCAGCCAAGTAAGAAGGAACACTGAAGCTTTCTTT
few,TRBV5-1,TRBJ1-1,TRBD1,CASSSTGETEAFF,TGCGCCAGCAGCTCGACAGGGGAAACTGAAGCTTTCTTT
-,TRBV24-1,TRBJ2-7,TRBD1,CATSGSDRTSSYEQYF,TGTGCCACCAGTGGCTCGGACAGGACCAGCTCCTACGAGCAGTACTTC
-,TRBV4-1,TRBJ2-7,-,CASSQEEEGEQYF,TGCGCCAGCAGCCAAGAGGAAGAGGGCGAGCAGTACTTC
few,TRBV27,TRBJ2-5,TRBD2,CASGLAWETQYF,TGTGCCAGTGGACTAGCATGGGAGACCCAGTACTTC
few,TRBV12-3/TRBV12-4,TRBJ1-1,TRBD1,CASSLVGGVTEAFF,TGTGCCAGCAGTTTAGTAGGGGGCGTCACTGAAGCTTTCTTT
-,TRBV11-1,TRBJ2-2,-,CASSLAEGFNTGELFF,TGTGCCAGCAGCTTAGCTGAAGGGTTTAACACCGGGGAGCTGTTTTTT
few,TRBV27,TRBJ2-6,-,CASSPGTSGVLTF,TGTGCCAGCAGTCCCGGGACAAGTGGCGTCCTGACTTTC
-,TRBV3-1,TRBJ2-5,-,CASSYRHEETQYF,TGTGCCAGCAGCTATCGACACGAAGAGACCCAGTACTTC
-,TRBV10-2,TRBJ2-2,TRBD2,CASSGLAGSGNTGELFF,TGCGCCAGCTCAGGGCTAGCGGGGAGCGGAAACACCGGGGAGCTGTTTTTT
few,TRBV20-1,TRBJ2-1,TRBD1,CSARGVRGSYNEQFF,TGCAGTGCTAGAGGTGTCAGGGGGTCCTACAATGAGCAGTTCTTC
few,TRBV12-3/TRBV12-4,TRBJ1-6,-,CASSFGNSPLHF,TGTGCCAGCAGTTTTGGTAATTCACCCCTCCACTTT
few,TRBV4-3,TRBJ2-3,TRBD2,CASSGLAGPDTQYF,TGCGCCAGCAGCGGACTAGCGGGACCAGATACGCAGTATTTT
few,TRBV6-6,TRBJ1-2,-,CASSSVALGYGYTF,TGTGCCAGCAGCTCCGTAGCGCTGGGGTATGGCTACACCTTC
-,TRBV20-1,TRBJ1-5,-,CSARGFTGNQPQHF,TGCAGTGCTAGAGGTTTCACGGGGAATCAGCCCCAGCATTTT
-,TRBV27,TRBJ2-2,TRBD2,CASRAAGANTGELFF,TGTGCCAGCAGGGCAGCGGGGGCTAACACCGGGGAGCTGTTTTTT
few,TRBV5-1,TRBJ1-2,-,CASSLVPDYGYTF,TGCGCCAGCAGCTTGGTGCCGGACTATGGCTACACCTTC
few,TRBV3-1,TRBJ1-1,-,CASSQDFRGTEAFF,TGTGCCAGCAGCCAAGACTTCAGGGGCACTGAAGCTTTCTTT
-,TRBV14,TRBJ2-2,-,CASSHWSPGELFF,TGTGCCAGCAGCCATTGGAGCCCCGGGGAGCTGTTTTTT
-,TRBV16,TRBJ1-4,-,CASSQLNSKNEKLFF,TGTGCCAGCAGCCAACTCAACAGCAAAAATGAAAAACTGTTTTTT
-,TRBV20-1,TRBJ2-7,TRBD1,CSARGGDRQINSYEQYF,TGCAGTGCTAGAGGGGGGGACAGGCAAATTAATTCCTACGAGCAGTACTTC
-,TRBV3-1,TRBJ2-6,-,CASSQDPYVSGANVLTF,TGTGCCAGCAGCCAAGATCCCTACGTCTCTGGGGCCAACGTCCTGACTTTC
few,TRBV5-1,TRBJ1-1,TRBD1,CASSLREWDSRLRTEAFF,TGCGCCAGCAGCTTACGTGAGTGGGACAGCCGTTTGCGGACTGAAGCTTTCTTT
few,TRBV7-6,TRBJ2-5,-,CASSTRGRVSQETQYF,TGTGCCAGCAGCACAAGAGGCCGGGTCAGCCAAGAGACCCAGTACTTC
-,TRBV2,TRBJ2-5,-,CASSEAGRAETQYF,TGTGCCAGCAGTGAAGCAGGCAGGGCAGAGACCCAGTACTTC
-,TRBV12-3/TRBV12-4,TRBJ1-5,-,CATQEGRDQPQHF,TGTGCCACCCAGGAGGGCAGAGATCAGCCCCAGCATTTT
once,TRBV7-2,TRBJ2-1,-,CASSTGGPSYF,TGTGCCAGCAGCACCGGGGGGCCCTCTTACTTC
once,TRBV5-1,TRBJ1-1,TRBD1,CASSLGRGHITEAFF,TGCGCCAGCAGCTTGGGGAGGGGGCATATAACTGAAGCTTTCTTT
-,TRBV15,TRBJ2-5,-,CATSLGQQETQYF,TGTGCCACCAGCCTCGGACAACAAGAGACCCAGTACTTC
-,TRBV18,TRBJ2-7,TRBD2,CASSPTGLAGTEQYF,TGTGCCAGCTCACCAACGGGACTAGCGGGAACCGAGCAGTACTTC
-,TRBV7-2,TRBJ1-3,-,CASSLSVSGNTIYF,TGTGCCAGCAGCCTCTCGGTCTCTGGAAACACCATATATTTT
few,TRBV29-1,TRBJ1-1,-,CSVDAANTEAFF,TGCAGCGTTGATGCGGCCAACACTGAAGCTTTCTTT
-,TRBV10-1,TRBJ2-7,-,CASSLCGAGGIF,TGCGCCAGCTCCCTATGTGGGGCGGGCGGCATCTTC
once,TRBV20-1,TRBJ2-5,TRBD2,CSARGSGGGGQETQYF,TGCAGTGCTAGAGGGTCGGGTGGGGGGGGCCAAGAGACCCAGTACTTC
-,TRBV18,TRBJ2-7,TRBD1,CASSPGDRAEQYF,TGTGCCAGCTCACCGGGCGACAGGGCCGAGCAGTACTTC
-,TRBV30,TRBJ1-1,-,CAWSVREGAAFF,TGTGCCTGGAGTGTACGCGAGGGCGCCGCTTTCTTT
few,TRBV29-1,TRBJ2-1,-,CSVVSRTIYNEQFF,TGCAGCGTTGTGTCCAGGACAATCTACAATGAGCAGTTCTTC